The 17 T cell receptor beta chains listed next were all sequenced from one sample in a study of blood T cell repertoires in COVID-19. Assay: immunoSEQ multiplex PCR; the TCRdb copy retains only in-frame clones and omits some. The sample holds 120,000 or so clones, 80% seen once. Sequencing input: peripheral blood. Every receptor here comes from a human donor in a cohort sampled during active COVID-19.

The V gene is TRBV19, the J gene TRBJ1-1; D remains unclear. The germline CDR1 and CDR2 sequences are LNHDA and SQIVND (reference sequence). Trimming took 4 bases from V and 4 from J, leaving 13 bases between them. The CDR3 runs to 14 residues. The CDR3 nucleotides read TGTGCCAGTAGTACCCCCCGGGATGGCACTGAAGCTTTCTTT. It translates to CASSTPRDGTEAFF.

V usage is TRBV7-9 and J usage is TRBJ2-2; 8 nucleotides line up with TRBD1. Germline trimming cut 2 bases from V and 0 bases from J; bases unmatched to any gene: 2. Per germline, CDR1 SEHNR and CDR2 FQNEAQ (reference sequence). This CDR3 has 16 residues. The CDR3 region has the DNA TGTGCCAGCAGCTTAACAGGGGGTTCGAACACCGGGGAGCTGTTTTTT. Translation gives CASSLTGGSNTGELFF.

This clone was seen more than once but under ten times. V gene TRBV7-9 combines with J gene TRBJ2-7; 8 bases map to TRBD2. The V gene's germline CDR1 is SEHNR and CDR2 FQNEAQ (reference sequence). The CDR3 is made up of 13 amino acids. Unmatched junction bases numbered 5, after V lost 5 bases and J lost 5 bases. CDR3 in amino acids: CASSLSGRHEQYF. CDR3 sequence (DNA): TGTGCCAGCAGCCTGAGCGGGAGACACGAGCAGTACTTC.

In this sample, this clone turned up a few times. The chain is built from TRBV7-9 and TRBJ2-2; 8 nucleotides agree with TRBD2. The V gene end was trimmed by 5 bases and the J gene end by 1 base; junction bases not matched to a gene: 6. Germline CDR1 SEHNR, CDR2 FQNEAQ (reference sequence). This CDR3 is 16 amino acids long. The CDR3 region has the DNA TGTGCCAGCAGCCCCCGCGGGGGGCGGAACACCGGGGAGCTGTTTTTT. Translation gives CASSPRGGRNTGELFF. Combining the CDR3 with reference TRBV7-9 and TRBJ2-2 gives the whole variable domain DTGVSQNPRHKITKRGQNVTFRCDPISEHNRLYWYRQTLGQGPEFLTYFQNEAQLEKSRLLSDRFSAERPKGSFSTLEIQRTEQGDSAMYLCASSPRGGRNTGELFFGEGSRLTVL.

This clone was recorded a few times. Other nucleotide sequences from this sample produce the same CDR3. This chain joins TRBV10-3 and TRBJ1-3; D unclear. The CDR3 extends over 14 amino acids. Per germline, CDR1 ENHRY and CDR2 SYGVKD. V lost 3 bases and J lost 0, with 6 bases in between. CDR3 in amino acids: CAISDRSSGNTIYF. The DNA for the CDR3 is TGTGCCATCAGTGATCGCAGCTCTGGAAACACCATATATTTT.

V is TRBV6-5 and J is TRBJ1-2, with TRBD1 matching over 12 bases. The CDR3 has 15 amino acids. The trim removed 4 bases at V and 8 bases at J, leaving 8 bases unmatched. Germline values: CDR1 MNHEY, CDR2 SVGAGI. This CDR3 is CASSWGQGAVGGYTF. The CDR3 coding sequence is TGTGCCAGCAGTTGGGGACAGGGGGCAGTGGGAGGCTACACCTTC.

This clone has more than one count but fewer than ten. This rearrangement joins TRBV19 to TRBJ1-1; D not certain. Germline loops: CDR1 LNHDA, CDR2 SQIVND (reference sequence). The CDR3 totals 12 residues. V was shortened by 5 bases and J by 3 bases, with 7 bases between the two germline ends. DNA for the CDR3: TGTGCCAGTAGTCAAACGGACACTGAAGCTTTCTTT. Protein sequence: CASSQTDTEAFF.

This CDR3 is CASSQTDARSSGNTIYF. CDR3 coding DNA: TGCGCCAGCAGCCAAACCGACGCAAGGAGCTCTGGAAACACCATATATTTT. The rearrangement links TRBV4-3 to TRBJ1-3; D call uncertain. The CDR3 is made up of 17 amino acids. CDR1 LGHNA and CDR2 YSLEER come from the germline V gene. Trimming left V 2 bases short and J 0 bases short, with 14 bases between.

This clone was seen a handful of times. This chain connects TRBV5-1 to TRBJ2-2; D gene ambiguous. The germline gives CDR1 SGHRS, CDR2 YFSETQ. This CDR3 comprises 13 residues. Trimming shortened V by 2 bases and J by 4 bases, and 6 bases separated the two germline ends. Written as DNA, the CDR3 is TGCGCCAGCAGCTTAACAGTCACCGGGGAGCTGTTTTTT. Encoded protein: CASSLTVTGELFF.

The V call is TRBV5-4, the J call TRBJ2-3, with 7 bases identical to TRBD2. The germline gives CDR1 SGHNT, CDR2 YYREEE (reference sequence). This CDR3 region has 15 residues. Unmatched junction bases numbered 5, after V lost 0 bases and J lost 4 bases. CDR3 DNA: TGTGCCAGCAGCTTGGGGGGGGGAGGCGCAGATACGCAGTATTTT. Residues: CASSLGGGGADTQYF.

The chain recombines TRBV6-2 or TRBV6-3 with TRBJ2-7; D might be TRBD1 (6 bases). The V gene lost 5 bases and the J gene lost 4 bases, with 9 bases spanning the gap. The CDR3 sequence is 12 residues long. The germline V gene encodes CDR1 MNHEY and CDR2 SVGEGT. This chain's CDR3 is CASSIQGYEQYF. DNA of the CDR3: TGTGCCAGCAGTATACAGGGATACGAGCAGTACTTC.

The chain joins TRBV28 to TRBJ2-2, with D possibly TRBD1 on 5 matching bases. The V end was cut by 5 bases, the J end by 2 bases, with 9 bases between. Germline V lookup: CDR1 MDHEN, CDR2 SYDVKM. This CDR3 has 14 residues. CDR3 residues: CASSDQGNTGELFF. CDR3 bases: TGTGCCAGCAGTGATCAGGGAAACACCGGGGAGCTGTTTTTT.

The chain uses TRBV28 and TRBJ1-1; TRBD1 might be the D (6 bases). V dropped 7 bases and J dropped 1 base, with 13 bases sitting between them. This CDR3 is 14 amino acids long. CDR1 and CDR2 from the germline V gene are MDHEN and SYDVKM. The CDR3 DNA reads as TGTGCCAGCACCCCTGGGGGCAAGAACACTGAAGCTTTCTTT. Amino acids: CASTPGGKNTEAFF. The full variable domain, completed using reference TRBV28 and TRBJ1-1, is DVKVTQSSRYLVKRTGEKVFLECVQDMDHENMFWYRQDPGLGLRLIYFSYDVKMKEKGDIPEGYSVSREKKERFSLILESASTNQTSMYLCASTPGGKNTEAFFGQGTRLTVV.

The CDR3 region is CASSRPGTGVDEQYF. The DNA of the CDR3 is TGTGCCAGCAGCCGTCCCGGGACAGGGGTCGACGAGCAGTACTTC. The rearrangement links TRBV6-6 to TRBJ2-7, with 10 bases lining up with TRBD1. Germline V CDR1 and CDR2: MNHNY, SVGAGI (reference sequence). The CDR3 is made up of 15 amino acids. V lost 6 bases and J lost 5; bases outside the gene matches: 10.

The V call is TRBV5-1, the J call TRBJ2-2; D ambiguous. Looked up from germline, CDR1 is SGHRS and CDR2 is YFSETQ. The length of the CDR3 is 12 residues. V shed 5 bases and J shed 1 base, with 3 bases lying between them. In DNA, the CDR3 is TGCGCCAGCAGTATGAACACCGGGGAGCTGTTTTTT. Its protein is CASSMNTGELFF.

Only one count was recorded for this clone. The chain employs TRBV2 and TRBJ2-7; 11 nucleotides line up with TRBD2. Germline loops: CDR1 SNHLY, CDR2 FYNNEI. The J segment lost 3 bases and the V segment lost 9 bases, leaving 10 bases of the junction unmatched. CDR3 length equals 15 residues. The CDR3 DNA reads as TGTGCCAGTACTCCCTCCGGGACTAGCGGCTACGAGCAGTACTTC. Translation: CASTPSGTSGYEQYF.

The V and J genes are TRBV3-1 (or the pseudogene TRBV3-2) and TRBJ2-1; tentatively, D is TRBD2 (5 bases). CDR1 is LGHDT, CDR2 YNNKEL, per germline (reference sequence). V lost 4 bases and J lost 4, with 14 bases in between. The CDR3 is made up of 15 amino acids. The CDR3: CASSRGSGLYNEQFF. CDR3 bases: TGTGCCAGCAGCCGAGGCAGCGGACTGTACAATGAGCAGTTCTTC.